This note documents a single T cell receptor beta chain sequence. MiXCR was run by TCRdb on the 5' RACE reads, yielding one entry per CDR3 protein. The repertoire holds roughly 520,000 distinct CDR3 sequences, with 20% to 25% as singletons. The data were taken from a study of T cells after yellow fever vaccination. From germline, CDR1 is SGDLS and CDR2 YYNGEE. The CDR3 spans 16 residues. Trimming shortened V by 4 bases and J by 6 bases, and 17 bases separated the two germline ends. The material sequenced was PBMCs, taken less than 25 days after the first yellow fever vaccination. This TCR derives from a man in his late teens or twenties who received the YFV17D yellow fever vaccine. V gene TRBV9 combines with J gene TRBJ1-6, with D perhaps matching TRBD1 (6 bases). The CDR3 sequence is CASSPTNRDRNSPLHF. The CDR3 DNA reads TGTGCCAGCAGCCCAACTAACAGGGACCGTAATTCACCCCTCCACTTT. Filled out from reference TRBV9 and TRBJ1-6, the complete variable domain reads DSGVTQTPKHLITATGQRVTLRCSPRSGDLSVYWYQQSLDQGLQFLIQYYNGEERAKGNILERFSAQQFPDLHSELNLSSLELGDSALYFCASSPTNRDRNSPLHFGNGTRLTVT.